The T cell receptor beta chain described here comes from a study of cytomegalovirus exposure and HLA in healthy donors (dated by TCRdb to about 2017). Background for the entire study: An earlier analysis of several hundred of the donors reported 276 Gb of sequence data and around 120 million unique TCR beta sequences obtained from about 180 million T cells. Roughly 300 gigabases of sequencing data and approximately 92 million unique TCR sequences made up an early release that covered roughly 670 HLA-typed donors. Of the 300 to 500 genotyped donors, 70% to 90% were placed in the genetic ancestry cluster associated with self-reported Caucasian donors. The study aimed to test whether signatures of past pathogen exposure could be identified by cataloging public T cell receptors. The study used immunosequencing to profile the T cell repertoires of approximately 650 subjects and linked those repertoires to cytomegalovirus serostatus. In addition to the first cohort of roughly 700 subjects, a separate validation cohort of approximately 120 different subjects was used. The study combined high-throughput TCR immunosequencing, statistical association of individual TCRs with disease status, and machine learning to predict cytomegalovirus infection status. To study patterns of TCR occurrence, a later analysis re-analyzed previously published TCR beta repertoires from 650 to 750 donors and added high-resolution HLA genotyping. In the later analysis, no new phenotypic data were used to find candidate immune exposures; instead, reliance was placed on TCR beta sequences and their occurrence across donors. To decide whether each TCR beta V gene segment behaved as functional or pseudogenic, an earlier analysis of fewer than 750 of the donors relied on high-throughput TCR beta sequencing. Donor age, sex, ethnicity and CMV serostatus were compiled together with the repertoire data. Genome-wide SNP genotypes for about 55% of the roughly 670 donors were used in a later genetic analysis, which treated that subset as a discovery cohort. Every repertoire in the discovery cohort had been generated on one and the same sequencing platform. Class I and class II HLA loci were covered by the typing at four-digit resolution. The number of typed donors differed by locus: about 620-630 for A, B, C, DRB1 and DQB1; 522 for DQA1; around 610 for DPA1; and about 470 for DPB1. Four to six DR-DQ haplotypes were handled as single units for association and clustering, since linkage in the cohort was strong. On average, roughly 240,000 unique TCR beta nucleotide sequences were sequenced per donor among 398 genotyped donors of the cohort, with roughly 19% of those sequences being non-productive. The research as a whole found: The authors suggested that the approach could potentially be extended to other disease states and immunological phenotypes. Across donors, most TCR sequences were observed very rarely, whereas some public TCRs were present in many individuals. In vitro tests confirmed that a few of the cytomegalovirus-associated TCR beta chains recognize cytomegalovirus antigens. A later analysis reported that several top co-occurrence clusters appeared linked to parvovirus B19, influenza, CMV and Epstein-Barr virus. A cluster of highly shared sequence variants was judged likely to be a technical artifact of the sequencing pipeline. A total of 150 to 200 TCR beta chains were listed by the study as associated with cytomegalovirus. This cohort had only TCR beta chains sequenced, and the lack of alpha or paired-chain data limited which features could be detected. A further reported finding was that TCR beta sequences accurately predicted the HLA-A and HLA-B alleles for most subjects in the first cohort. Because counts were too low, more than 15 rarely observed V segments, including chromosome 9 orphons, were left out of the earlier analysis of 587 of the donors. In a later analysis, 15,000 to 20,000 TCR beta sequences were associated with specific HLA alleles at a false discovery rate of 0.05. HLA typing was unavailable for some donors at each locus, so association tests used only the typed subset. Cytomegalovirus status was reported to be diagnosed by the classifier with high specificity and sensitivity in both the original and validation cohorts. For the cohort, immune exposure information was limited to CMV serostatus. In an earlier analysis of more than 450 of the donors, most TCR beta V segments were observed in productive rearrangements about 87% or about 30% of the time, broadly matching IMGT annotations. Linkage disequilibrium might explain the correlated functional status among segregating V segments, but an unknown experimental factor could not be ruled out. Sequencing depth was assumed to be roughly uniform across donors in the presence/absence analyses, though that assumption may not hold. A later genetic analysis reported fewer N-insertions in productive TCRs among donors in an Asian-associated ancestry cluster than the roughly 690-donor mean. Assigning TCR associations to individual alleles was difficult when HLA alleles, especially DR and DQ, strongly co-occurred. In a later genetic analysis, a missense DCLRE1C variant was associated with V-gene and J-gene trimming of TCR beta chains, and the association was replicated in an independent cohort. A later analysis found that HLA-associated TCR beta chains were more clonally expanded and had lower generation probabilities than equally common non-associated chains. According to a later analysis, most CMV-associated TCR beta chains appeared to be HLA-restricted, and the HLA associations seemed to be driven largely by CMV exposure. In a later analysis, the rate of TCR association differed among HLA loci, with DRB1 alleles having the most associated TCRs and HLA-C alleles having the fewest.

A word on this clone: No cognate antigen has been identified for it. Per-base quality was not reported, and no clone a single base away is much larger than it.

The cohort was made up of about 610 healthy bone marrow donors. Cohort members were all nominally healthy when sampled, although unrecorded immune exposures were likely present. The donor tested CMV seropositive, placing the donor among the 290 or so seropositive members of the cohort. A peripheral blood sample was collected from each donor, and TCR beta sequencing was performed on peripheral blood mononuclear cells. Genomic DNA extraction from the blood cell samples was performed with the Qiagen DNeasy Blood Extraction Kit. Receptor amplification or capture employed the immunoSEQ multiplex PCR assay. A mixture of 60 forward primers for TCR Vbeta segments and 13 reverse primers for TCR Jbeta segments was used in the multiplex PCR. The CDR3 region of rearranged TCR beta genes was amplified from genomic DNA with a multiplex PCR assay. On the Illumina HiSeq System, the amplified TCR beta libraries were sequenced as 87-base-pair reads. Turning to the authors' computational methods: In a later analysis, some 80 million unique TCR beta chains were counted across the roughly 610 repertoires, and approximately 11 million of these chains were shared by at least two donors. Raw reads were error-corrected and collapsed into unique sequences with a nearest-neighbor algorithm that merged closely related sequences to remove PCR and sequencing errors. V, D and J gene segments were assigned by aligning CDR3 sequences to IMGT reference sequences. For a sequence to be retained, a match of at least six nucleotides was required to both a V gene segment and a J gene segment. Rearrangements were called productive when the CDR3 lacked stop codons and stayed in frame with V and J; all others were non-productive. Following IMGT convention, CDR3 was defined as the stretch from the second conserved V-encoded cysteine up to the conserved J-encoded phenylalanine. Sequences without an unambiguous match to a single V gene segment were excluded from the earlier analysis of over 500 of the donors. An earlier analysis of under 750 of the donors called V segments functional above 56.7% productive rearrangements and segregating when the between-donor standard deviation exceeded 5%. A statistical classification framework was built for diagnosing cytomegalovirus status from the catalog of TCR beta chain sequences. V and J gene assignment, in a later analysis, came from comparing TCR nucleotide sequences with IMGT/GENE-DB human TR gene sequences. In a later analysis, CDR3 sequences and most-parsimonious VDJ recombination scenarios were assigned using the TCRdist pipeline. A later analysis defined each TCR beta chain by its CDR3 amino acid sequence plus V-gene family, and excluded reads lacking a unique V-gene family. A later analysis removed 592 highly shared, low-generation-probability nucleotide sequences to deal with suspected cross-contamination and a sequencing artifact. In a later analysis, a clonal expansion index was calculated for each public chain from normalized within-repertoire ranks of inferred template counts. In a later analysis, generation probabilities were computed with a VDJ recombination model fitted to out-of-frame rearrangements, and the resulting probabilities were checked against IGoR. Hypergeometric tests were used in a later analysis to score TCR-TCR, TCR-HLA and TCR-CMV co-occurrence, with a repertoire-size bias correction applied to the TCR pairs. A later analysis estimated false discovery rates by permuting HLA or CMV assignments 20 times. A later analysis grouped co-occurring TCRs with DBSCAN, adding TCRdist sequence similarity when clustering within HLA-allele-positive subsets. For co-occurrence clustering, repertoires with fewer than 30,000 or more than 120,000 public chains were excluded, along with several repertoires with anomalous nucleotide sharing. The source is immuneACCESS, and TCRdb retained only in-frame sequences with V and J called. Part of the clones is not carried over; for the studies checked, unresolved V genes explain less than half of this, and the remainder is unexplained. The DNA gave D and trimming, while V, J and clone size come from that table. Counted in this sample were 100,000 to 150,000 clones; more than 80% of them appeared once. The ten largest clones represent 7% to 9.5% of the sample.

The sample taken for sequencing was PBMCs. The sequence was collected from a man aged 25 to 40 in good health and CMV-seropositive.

The CDR3 has the sequence CAITPTANTEAFF. Read as DNA, the sequence is TGTGCCATCACCCCGACAGCGAACACTGAAGCTTTCTTT. Recombination linked TRBV10-3 to TRBJ1-1, and possibly TRBD1, on 5 matching bases. From its cysteine to its phenylalanine, the CDR3 spans 13 amino acids. CDR3 DNA is the only sequence kept; it has 39 bases, read in frame from the first base. Sequences ENHRY (CDR1) and SYGVKD (CDR2) are obtained from the germline V gene. At the junction V is shortened by 7 bases and J by 1 base, with 10 bases in between.